This T cell receptor (beta chain) originates from a study of T cell changes during pregnancy in multiple sclerosis. Method: immunoSEQ multiplex PCR; TCRdb's copy keeps in-frame clones and lacks some. This table holds 70,000 or so clones, about 90% found once. Germline CDR1 MDHEN, CDR2 SYDVKM. V dropped 2 bases and J dropped 8; count of bases not matched to a gene: 5. The length of the CDR3 is 13 residues. The sequence came from a female donor with multiple sclerosis, enrolled in a pregnancy study. The V call is TRBV28, the J call TRBJ2-5; the match to TRBD2 covers 7 bases. This material consisted of CD4+ T cells from peripheral blood mononuclear cells, taken after pregnancy. The CDR3 loop reads CASSLGDYGTQYF. The CDR3 bases are TGTGCCAGCAGTTTAGGGGACTACGGTACCCAGTACTTC. Based on the CDR3 plus reference TRBV28 and TRBJ2-5, the full variable domain is DVKVTQSSRYLVKRTGEKVFLECVQDMDHENMFWYRQDPGLGLRLIYFSYDVKMKEKGDIPEGYSVSREKKERFSLILESASTNQTSMYLCASSLGDYGTQYFGPGTRLLVL.